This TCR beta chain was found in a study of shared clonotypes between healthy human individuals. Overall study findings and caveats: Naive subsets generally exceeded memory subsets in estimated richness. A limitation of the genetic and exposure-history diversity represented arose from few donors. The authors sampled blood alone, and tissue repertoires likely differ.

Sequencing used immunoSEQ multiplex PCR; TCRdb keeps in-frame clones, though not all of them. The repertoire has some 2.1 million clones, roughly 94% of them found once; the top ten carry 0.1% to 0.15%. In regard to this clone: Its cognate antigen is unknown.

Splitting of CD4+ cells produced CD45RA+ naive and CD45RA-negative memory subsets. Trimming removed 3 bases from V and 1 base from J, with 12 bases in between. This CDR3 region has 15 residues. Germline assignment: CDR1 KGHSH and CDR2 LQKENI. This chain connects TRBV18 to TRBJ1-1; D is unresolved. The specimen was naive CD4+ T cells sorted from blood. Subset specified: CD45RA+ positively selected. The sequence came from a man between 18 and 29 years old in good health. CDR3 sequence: CASSPIKQTNTEAFF. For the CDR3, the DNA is TGTGCCAGCTCACCTATTAAACAGACGAACACTGAAGCTTTCTTT.